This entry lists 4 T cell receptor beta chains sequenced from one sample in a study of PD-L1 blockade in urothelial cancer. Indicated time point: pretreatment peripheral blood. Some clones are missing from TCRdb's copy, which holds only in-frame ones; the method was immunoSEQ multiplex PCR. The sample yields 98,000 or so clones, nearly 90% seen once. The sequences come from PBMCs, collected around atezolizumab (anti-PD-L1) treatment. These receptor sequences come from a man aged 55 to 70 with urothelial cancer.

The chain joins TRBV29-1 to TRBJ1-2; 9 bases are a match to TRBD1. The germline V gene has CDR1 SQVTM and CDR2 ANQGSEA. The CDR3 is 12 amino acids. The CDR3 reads CSAQGANYGYTF. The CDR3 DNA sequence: TGCAGTGCACAGGGGGCGAACTATGGCTACACCTTC.

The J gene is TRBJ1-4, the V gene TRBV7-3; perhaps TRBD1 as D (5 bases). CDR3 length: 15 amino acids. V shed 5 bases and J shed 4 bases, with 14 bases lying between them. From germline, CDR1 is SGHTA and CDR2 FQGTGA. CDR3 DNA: TGTGCCAGCAGCCCCCGGGGAGGACATAATGAAAAACTGTTTTTT. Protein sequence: CASSPRGGHNEKLFF.

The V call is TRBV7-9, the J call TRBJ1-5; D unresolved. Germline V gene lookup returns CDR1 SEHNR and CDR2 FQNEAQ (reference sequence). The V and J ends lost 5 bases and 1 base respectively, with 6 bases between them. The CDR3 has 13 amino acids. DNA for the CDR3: TGTGCCAGCAGCCCCGGGAGCAATCAGCCCCAGCATTTT. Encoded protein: CASSPGSNQPQHF.

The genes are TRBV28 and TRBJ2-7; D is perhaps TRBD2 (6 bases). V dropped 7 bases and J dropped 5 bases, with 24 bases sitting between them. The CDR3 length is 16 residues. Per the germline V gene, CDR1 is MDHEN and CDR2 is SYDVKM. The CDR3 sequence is CASTLTTGSAGHEQYF. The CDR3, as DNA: TGTGCCAGCACCCTTACCACCGGGAGTGCGGGCCACGAGCAGTACTTC.